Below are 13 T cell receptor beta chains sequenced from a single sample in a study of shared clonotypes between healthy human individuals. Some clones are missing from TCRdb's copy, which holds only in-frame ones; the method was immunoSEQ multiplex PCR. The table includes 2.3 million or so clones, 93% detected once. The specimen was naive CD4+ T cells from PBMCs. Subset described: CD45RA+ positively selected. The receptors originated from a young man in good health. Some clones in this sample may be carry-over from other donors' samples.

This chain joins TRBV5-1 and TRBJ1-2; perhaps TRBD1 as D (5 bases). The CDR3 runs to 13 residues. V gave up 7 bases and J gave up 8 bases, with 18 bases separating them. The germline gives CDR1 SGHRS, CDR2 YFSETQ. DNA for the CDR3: TGCGCCAGCTCTGCGGGCGGGGCAAACGGCTACACCTTC. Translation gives CASSAGGANGYTF.

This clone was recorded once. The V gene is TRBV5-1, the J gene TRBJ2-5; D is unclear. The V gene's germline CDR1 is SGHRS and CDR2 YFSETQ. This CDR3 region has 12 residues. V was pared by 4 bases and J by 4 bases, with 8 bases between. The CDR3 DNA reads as TGCGCCAGCAGCGCATCTCGAGAGACCCAGTACTTC. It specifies CASSASRETQYF. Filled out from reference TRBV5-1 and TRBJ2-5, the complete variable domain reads KAGVTQTPRYLIKTRGQQVTLSCSPISGHRSVSWYQQTPGQGLQFLFEYFSETQRNKGNFPGRFSGRQFSNSRSEMNVSTLELGDSALYLCASSASRETQYFGPGTRLLVL.

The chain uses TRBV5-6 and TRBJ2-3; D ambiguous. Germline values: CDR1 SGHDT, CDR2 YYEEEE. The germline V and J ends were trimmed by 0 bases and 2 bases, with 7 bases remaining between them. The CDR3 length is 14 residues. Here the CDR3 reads CASSLGIYTDTQYF. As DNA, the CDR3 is TGTGCCAGCAGCTTGGGTATTTACACAGATACGCAGTATTTT.

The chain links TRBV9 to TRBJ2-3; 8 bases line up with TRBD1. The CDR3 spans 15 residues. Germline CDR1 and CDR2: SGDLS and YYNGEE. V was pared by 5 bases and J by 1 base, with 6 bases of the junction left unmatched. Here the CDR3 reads CASRWTGTGTDTQYF. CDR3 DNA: TGTGCCAGCAGGTGGACAGGGACCGGCACAGATACGCAGTATTTT.

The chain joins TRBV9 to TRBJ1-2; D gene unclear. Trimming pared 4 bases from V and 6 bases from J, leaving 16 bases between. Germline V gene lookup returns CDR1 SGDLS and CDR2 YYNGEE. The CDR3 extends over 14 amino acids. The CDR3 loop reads CASSPDRGNDGYTF. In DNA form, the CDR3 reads TGTGCCAGCAGCCCCGACCGGGGAAACGATGGCTACACCTTC.

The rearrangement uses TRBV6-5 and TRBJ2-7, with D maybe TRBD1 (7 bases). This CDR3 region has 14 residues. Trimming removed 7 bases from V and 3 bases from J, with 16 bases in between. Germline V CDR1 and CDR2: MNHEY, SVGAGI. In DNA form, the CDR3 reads TGTGCCAGCAAGGCGGGGACAGCGATCTACGAGCAGTACTTC. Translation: CASKAGTAIYEQYF.

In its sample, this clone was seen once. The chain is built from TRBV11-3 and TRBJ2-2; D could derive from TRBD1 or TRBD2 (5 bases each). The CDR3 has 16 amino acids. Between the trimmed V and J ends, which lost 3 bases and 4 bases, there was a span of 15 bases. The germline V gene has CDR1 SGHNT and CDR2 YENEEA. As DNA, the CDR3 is TGTGCCAGCAGCTTGAACCAGGGTAGCGCCACCGGGGAGCTGTTTTTT. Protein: CASSLNQGSATGELFF.

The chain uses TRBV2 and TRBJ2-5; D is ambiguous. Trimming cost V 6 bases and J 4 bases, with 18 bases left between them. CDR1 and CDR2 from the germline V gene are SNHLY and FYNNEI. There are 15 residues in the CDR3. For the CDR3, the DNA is TGTGCCAGCAGGCCGATGGGTCTTAGTCGAGAGACCCAGTACTTC. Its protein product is CASRPMGLSRETQYF.

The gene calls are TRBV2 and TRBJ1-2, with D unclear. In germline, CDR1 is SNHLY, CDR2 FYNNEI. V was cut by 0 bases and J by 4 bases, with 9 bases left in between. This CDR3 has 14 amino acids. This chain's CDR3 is CASSEASSRYGYTF. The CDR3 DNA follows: TGTGCCAGCAGTGAAGCTAGTAGCCGCTATGGCTACACCTTC.

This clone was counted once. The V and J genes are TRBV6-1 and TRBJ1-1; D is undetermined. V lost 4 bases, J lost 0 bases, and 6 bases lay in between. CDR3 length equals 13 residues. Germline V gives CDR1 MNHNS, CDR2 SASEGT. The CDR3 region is CASSAFMNTEAFF. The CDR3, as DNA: TGTGCCAGCAGTGCCTTCATGAACACTGAAGCTTTCTTT.

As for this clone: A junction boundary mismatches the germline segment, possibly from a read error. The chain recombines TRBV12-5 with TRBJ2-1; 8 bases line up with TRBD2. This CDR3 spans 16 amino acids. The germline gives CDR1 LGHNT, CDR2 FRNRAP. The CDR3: CASGLNVAGSYHEQFF. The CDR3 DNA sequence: TGTGCTAGTGGTTTGAATGTAGCGGGATCCTACCATGAGCAGTTCTTC.

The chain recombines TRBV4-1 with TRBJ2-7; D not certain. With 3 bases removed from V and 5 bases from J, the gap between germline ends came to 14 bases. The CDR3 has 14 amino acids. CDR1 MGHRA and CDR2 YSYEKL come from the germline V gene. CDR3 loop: CASSHSRARDEQYF. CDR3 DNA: TGCGCCAGCAGCCACTCTAGGGCCCGGGACGAGCAGTACTTC.

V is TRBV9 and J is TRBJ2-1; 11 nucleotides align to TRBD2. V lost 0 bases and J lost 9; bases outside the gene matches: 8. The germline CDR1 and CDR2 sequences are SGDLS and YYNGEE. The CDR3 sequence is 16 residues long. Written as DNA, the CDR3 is TGTGCCAGCAGCGTAGTACCCCGGGGACTAGCGGTTGAGCAGTTCTTC. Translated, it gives CASSVVPRGLAVEQFF.